This T cell receptor beta chain was retrieved from a study of blood T cells in healthy people across ages. A J-beta primer mix and a sample-barcoded 5' primer were used in a second PCR of about 6 to 12 cycles. One entry per CDR3 protein results from TCRdb running MiXCR on the 5' RACE reads. Of fewer than 2,000,000 distinct CDR3 sequences in the sample, around 42% are singletons; the top ten hold roughly 24%. The CDR3 consists of 13 residues. CDR1 SGDLS and CDR2 YYNGEE come from the germline V gene. V lost 0 bases to trimming and J lost 8 bases, with 11 bases between them. This clonotype came up a few times.

The chain has TRBV9 and TRBJ1-2; the D is unclear. The source material was blood. The clonotype was recovered from a human donor in good health. For the CDR3, the DNA is TGTGCCAGCAGCGTAGGGTCCCAAGGAGGCTACACCTTC. Its translation is CASSVGSQGGYTF.